The 10 T cell receptor beta chains listed next were all sequenced from one sample in a study of Ad26.COV2.S vaccination and SARS-CoV-2 variants. Profiling relied on immunoSEQ multiplex PCR, and the TCRdb table lists in-frame clones only, not all of them. The table shows about 350,000 clones, with around 90% occurring only once. This specimen was peripheral blood, taken after recovery from COVID-19. These receptors originate from a human donor who had recovered from COVID-19.

J is TRBJ1-2 and V is TRBV6-5; 9 bases are shared with TRBD1. The germline V gene has CDR1 MNHEY and CDR2 SVGAGI. The ends lost 5 bases at V and 8 bases at J; junction bases unmatched: 6. This CDR3 has 13 residues. The CDR3 DNA reads TGTGCCAGCAGTACCAGGACAGGGGTCGGCTACACCTTC. The encoded protein is CASSTRTGVGYTF.

The chain links TRBV19 to TRBJ2-2, with no clear D. The germline V gene has CDR1 LNHDA and CDR2 SQIVND (reference sequence). Trimming took 1 base from V and 1 from J, leaving 22 bases between them. CDR3 size: 20 residues. The CDR3 protein is CASSIGLAPSEELNTGELFF. The CDR3 DNA reads as TGTGCCAGTAGTATAGGCCTCGCCCCCTCGGAAGAGTTGAACACCGGGGAGCTGTTTTTT.

The chain has TRBV29-1 and TRBJ1-2; 12 nucleotides line up with TRBD1. Losses at the gene ends were 3 bases for V and 9 bases for J; bases not matched to a gene: 8. The CDR3 is 14 residues long. Germline CDR1 is SQVTM and CDR2 is ANQGSEA. The DNA for the CDR3 is TGCAGCGTTGACACCGGGACAGGGGGCTCTCGCTACACCTTC. This codes for CSVDTGTGGSRYTF.

Notes on this clone: At the DNA level, this CDR3 is encoded by other sequences in the same sample as well. CDR3 protein: CSVRTSYEQYF. CDR3 nucleotides: TGCAGCGTTCGAACCTCCTACGAGCAGTACTTC. V usage is TRBV29-1 and J usage is TRBJ2-7, with no clear D. From germline, CDR1 is SQVTM and CDR2 ANQGSEA. The CDR3 is made up of 11 amino acids. The germline V and J ends were trimmed by 5 bases and 0 bases, with 5 bases remaining between them.

The V call is TRBV15, the J call TRBJ1-5; TRBD1 might be the D (5 bases). V lost 7 bases and J lost 5, with 9 bases in between. CDR1 and CDR2 from the germline V gene are LNHNV and YYDKDF (reference sequence). The CDR3 has 12 amino acids. CDR3 DNA: TGTGCCACCACTGAAGGGGATCAGCCCCAGCATTTT. It codes for CATTEGDQPQHF.

This clone was seen once. V usage is TRBV18 and J usage is TRBJ2-7; perhaps TRBD2 as D (5 bases). Looked up from germline, CDR1 is KGHSH and CDR2 is LQKENI. There are 14 residues in the CDR3. Trimming removed 0 bases at V and 6 bases at J, with 12 bases between. The CDR3 nucleotides are TGTGCCAGCTCACCACCGATCTGGGCGGGCGAGCAGTACTTC. Protein: CASSPPIWAGEQYF.

The J gene is TRBJ2-5, the V gene TRBV10-1; 9 bases align to TRBD1. Germline V lookup: CDR1 WNHNN, CDR2 SYGVQD (reference sequence). This CDR3 has 8 residues. V lost 11 bases, J lost 13 bases, and 2 bases stayed unmatched. This chain's CDR3 is CAPQGAYF. The CDR3 nucleotides are TGCGCCCCACAGGGGGCGTACTTC.

This chain connects TRBV10-3 to TRBJ1-2; the match to TRBD1 covers 10 bases. J lost 5 bases, V lost 6 bases, and 3 bases had no gene match. There are 13 residues in the CDR3. Germline CDR1 reads ENHRY; CDR2 reads SYGVKD. CDR3 protein: CAISGTGVYGYTF. CDR3 nucleotide sequence: TGTGCCATCAGCGGGACAGGGGTTTATGGCTACACCTTC.

The chain links TRBV11-3 to TRBJ1-1; 7 nucleotides line up with TRBD1. V shed 6 bases, J shed 11 bases, and the junction held 12 bases outside the gene matches. Germline CDR1 reads SGHNT; CDR2 reads YENEEA. The CDR3 totals 13 residues. The CDR3 spells CASSRDRAGQAFF. CDR3 sequence (DNA): TGTGCCAGCAGTCGAGACAGGGCAGGTCAGGCTTTCTTT.

The chain is built from TRBV2 and TRBJ1-3, with a weak D call TRBD1 (5 bases). The CDR3 covers 16 residues. V was clipped by 6 bases and J by 0 bases, with 15 bases between them. Germline V gene data show CDR1 as SNHLY and CDR2 as FYNNEI. The CDR3 nucleotides read TGTGCCAGCAGCGCCCCAGACAGCTACTCTGGAAACACCATATATTTT. Translation: CASSAPDSYSGNTIYF.